A selection of T cell receptor beta chains follows, all from one sample in a study of cytomegalovirus exposure and HLA in healthy donors. Sequenced by immunoSEQ multiplex PCR; TCRdb stores in-frame clones only, minus some. The data show under 150,000 clones, about 80% seen once. Source material: PBMCs. Receptor source: a male donor in good health and CMV-seronegative. Each CDR3 is given with its conserved first and last residue. Fields, in order: clone size, D gene, J gene, V gene, CDR3 protein, CDR3 DNA. D genes are given only for firm matches. Only some rows state a clone size, as once, few, many or a class for expanded clones.

clone_size: NA
d_call: TRBD1
j_call: TRBJ2-3
v_call: TRBV6-1
cdr3_aa: CASSESPGQGADTQYF
cdr3_nt: TGTGCCAGCAGTGAATCTCCGGGACAGGGGGCAGATACGCAGTATTTT

clone_size: NA
d_call: NA
j_call: TRBJ2-7
v_call: TRBV5-1
cdr3_aa: CASSSTYEQYF
cdr3_nt: TGCGCCAGCAGCTCCACCTACGAGCAGTACTTC

clone_size: NA
d_call: TRBD1
j_call: TRBJ1-2
v_call: TRBV25-1
cdr3_aa: CASGQGHGYTF
cdr3_nt: TGTGCCAGTGGACAGGGGCATGGCTACACCTTC

clone_size: NA
d_call: NA
j_call: TRBJ1-5
v_call: TRBV7-8
cdr3_aa: CASSHAVGQPQHF
cdr3_nt: TGTGCCAGCAGCCATGCCGTCGGGCAGCCCCAGCATTTT

clone_size: NA
d_call: TRBD2
j_call: TRBJ2-3
v_call: TRBV10-1
cdr3_aa: CASSGGLAPDTQYF
cdr3_nt: TGCGCCAGCAGTGGGGGACTAGCTCCAGATACGCAGTATTTT

clone_size: NA
d_call: TRBD1
j_call: TRBJ1-5
v_call: TRBV6-5
cdr3_aa: CASSYGQGPGQPQHF
cdr3_nt: TGTGCCAGCAGTTACGGACAGGGACCAGGTCAGCCCCAGCATTTT

clone_size: NA
d_call: TRBD1
j_call: TRBJ2-5
v_call: TRBV13
cdr3_aa: CASSLGGQPWETQYF
cdr3_nt: TGTGCCAGCAGCCTAGGGGGCCAACCCTGGGAGACCCAGTACTTC

clone_size: NA
d_call: TRBD1
j_call: TRBJ1-2
v_call: TRBV2
cdr3_aa: CASRGQGWDGYTF
cdr3_nt: TGTGCCAGCAGAGGACAGGGGTGGGATGGCTACACCTTC

clone_size: NA
d_call: TRBD1
j_call: TRBJ2-7
v_call: TRBV19
cdr3_aa: CASSPRQGAYEQYF
cdr3_nt: TGTGCCAGTAGCCCTCGACAGGGAGCCTACGAGCAGTACTTC

clone_size: NA
d_call: NA
j_call: TRBJ2-1
v_call: TRBV5-1
cdr3_aa: CASSYINEQFF
cdr3_nt: TGCGCCAGCAGCTATATAAATGAGCAGTTCTTC

clone_size: NA
d_call: NA
j_call: TRBJ1-6
v_call: TRBV27
cdr3_aa: CVSTSDTGGLGSYNSPLHF
cdr3_nt: TGTGTCTCCACCTCGGACACCGGGGGTCTCGGCTCCTATAATTCACCCCTCCACTTT

clone_size: NA
d_call: TRBD1
j_call: TRBJ1-1
v_call: TRBV5-6
cdr3_aa: CASSLRQGRYTEAFF
cdr3_nt: TGTGCCAGCAGCTTAAGACAGGGGAGGTACACTGAAGCTTTCTTT

clone_size: NA
d_call: NA
j_call: TRBJ2-7
v_call: TRBV2
cdr3_aa: CASSDVAGRSYEQYF
cdr3_nt: TGTGCCAGCAGTGATGTGGCAGGGAGGAGTTACGAGCAGTACTTC

clone_size: NA
d_call: TRBD2
j_call: TRBJ2-1
v_call: TRBV2
cdr3_aa: CASSEKASGGHNEQFF
cdr3_nt: TGTGCCAGCAGTGAAAAGGCTAGCGGGGGCCACAATGAGCAGTTCTTC

clone_size: NA
d_call: TRBD2
j_call: TRBJ2-5
v_call: TRBV4-2
cdr3_aa: CASSQGTSGRTQETQYF
cdr3_nt: TGTGCCAGCAGCCAAGGGACTAGCGGGAGGACCCAAGAGACCCAGTACTTC

clone_size: NA
d_call: NA
j_call: TRBJ1-2
v_call: TRBV5-4
cdr3_aa: CASRPVYPGGYTF
cdr3_nt: TGTGCCAGCAGACCTGTTTACCCGGGAGGCTACACCTTC

clone_size: NA
d_call: TRBD1
j_call: TRBJ1-2
v_call: TRBV27
cdr3_aa: CASSYGTAYGYTF
cdr3_nt: TGTGCCAGCAGCTATGGGACAGCTTATGGCTACACCTTC

clone_size: NA
d_call: TRBD1
j_call: TRBJ2-3
v_call: TRBV7-6
cdr3_aa: CASSLGDRADTQYF
cdr3_nt: TGTGCCAGCAGCTTAGGGGACAGAGCAGATACGCAGTATTTT

clone_size: once
d_call: TRBD1
j_call: TRBJ2-7
v_call: TRBV28
cdr3_aa: CASRLTGGRIDEQYF
cdr3_nt: TGTGCCAGCAGACTCACAGGGGGCAGGATAGACGAGCAGTACTTC

clone_size: NA
d_call: TRBD1
j_call: TRBJ2-5
v_call: TRBV9
cdr3_aa: CASSADTGGKTQYF
cdr3_nt: TGTGCCAGCAGCGCAGACACAGGGGGCAAGACCCAGTACTTC

clone_size: once
d_call: NA
j_call: TRBJ2-3
v_call: TRBV27
cdr3_aa: CASSYPGAQYF
cdr3_nt: TGTGCCAGCAGCTACCCCGGAGCGCAGTATTTT

clone_size: NA
d_call: NA
j_call: TRBJ2-1
v_call: TRBV27
cdr3_aa: CASSYLRGEQFF
cdr3_nt: TGTGCCAGCAGTTACCTTAGAGGAGAGCAGTTCTTC

clone_size: NA
d_call: NA
j_call: TRBJ2-3
v_call: TRBV12-5
cdr3_aa: CASGPGLSTDTQYF
cdr3_nt: TGTGCTAGTGGACCTGGACTGAGCACAGATACGCAGTATTTT

clone_size: NA
d_call: NA
j_call: TRBJ1-1
v_call: TRBV30
cdr3_aa: CAWSLPGHRRRNTEAFF
cdr3_nt: TGTGCCTGGAGTCTCCCCGGACATCGCCGGAGGAACACTGAAGCTTTCTTT

clone_size: NA
d_call: NA
j_call: TRBJ2-7
v_call: TRBV5-1
cdr3_aa: CASSLGGTALREQYF
cdr3_nt: TGCGCCAGCAGCCTCGGCGGGACAGCACTACGTGAGCAGTACTTC

clone_size: NA
d_call: NA
j_call: TRBJ1-6
v_call: TRBV5-6
cdr3_aa: CASSHGSSLSTLHF
cdr3_nt: TGTGCCAGCAGCCACGGGTCGAGCCTTTCGACCCTCCACTTT

clone_size: few
d_call: TRBD2
j_call: TRBJ2-5
v_call: TRBV5-6
cdr3_aa: CASSLMVSGGAGETQYF
cdr3_nt: TGTGCCAGCAGCTTGATGGTTAGCGGGGGGGCCGGAGAGACCCAGTACTTC

clone_size: NA
d_call: NA
j_call: TRBJ1-4
v_call: TRBV7-9
cdr3_aa: CASSLTGAMDEKLFF
cdr3_nt: TGTGCCAGCAGCTTAACTGGGGCGATGGATGAAAAACTGTTTTTT

clone_size: NA
d_call: NA
j_call: TRBJ1-3
v_call: TRBV7-9
cdr3_aa: CASSLAHGISGNTIYF
cdr3_nt: TGTGCCAGCAGCTTAGCGCACGGGATCTCTGGAAACACCATATATTTT

clone_size: NA
d_call: NA
j_call: TRBJ2-1
v_call: TRBV14
cdr3_aa: CASSLRDYNEQFF
cdr3_nt: TGTGCCAGCAGCCTTAGAGACTACAATGAGCAGTTCTTC

clone_size: NA
d_call: NA
j_call: TRBJ2-7
v_call: TRBV21-1
cdr3_aa: CASSNVAGGDGNSYEQYF
cdr3_nt: TGTGCCAGCAGCAATGTCGCAGGGGGCGATGGGAATTCCTACGAGCAGTACTTC